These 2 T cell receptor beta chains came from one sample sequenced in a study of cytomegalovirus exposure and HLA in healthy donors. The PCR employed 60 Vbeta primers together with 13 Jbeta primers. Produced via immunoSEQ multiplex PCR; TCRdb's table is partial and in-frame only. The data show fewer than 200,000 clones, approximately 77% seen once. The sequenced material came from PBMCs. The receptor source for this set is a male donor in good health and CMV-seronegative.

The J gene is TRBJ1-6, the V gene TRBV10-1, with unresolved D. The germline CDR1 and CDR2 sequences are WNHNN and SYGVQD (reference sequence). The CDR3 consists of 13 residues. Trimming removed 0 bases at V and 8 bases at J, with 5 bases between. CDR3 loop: CASSESAHSPLHF. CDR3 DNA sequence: TGCGCCAGCAGTGAGTCGGCTCATTCACCCCTCCACTTT.

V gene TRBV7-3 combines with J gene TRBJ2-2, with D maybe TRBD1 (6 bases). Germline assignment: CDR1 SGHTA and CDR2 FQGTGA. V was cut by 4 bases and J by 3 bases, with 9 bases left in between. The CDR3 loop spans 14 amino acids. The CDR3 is CASSSHRDTGELFF. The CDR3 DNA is TGTGCCAGCAGCTCGCACAGGGACACCGGGGAGCTGTTTTTT. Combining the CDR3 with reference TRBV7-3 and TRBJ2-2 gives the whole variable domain GAGVSQTPSNKVTEKGKYVELRCDPISGHTALYWYRQSLGQGPEFLIYFQGTGAADDSGLPNDRFFAVRPEGSVSTLKIQRTERGDSAVYLCASSSHRDTGELFFGEGSRLTVL.